This T cell receptor (beta chain) was recorded in a study of T-cell memory formation after mild COVID-19. Study-wide context: TCR clusters were mostly confined to one donor each. Broader study findings: CD4+ contracting clones were found mainly in CM and EM, and CD8+ ones in EMRA. Pre-infection memory already had some responding clones, implying cross-reactive memory joined.

This clonotype was detected only a few times. Antigen: not known. Germline V gives CDR1 DFQATT, CDR2 SNEGSKA (reference sequence). This CDR3 spans 13 amino acids. Trimming cost V 0 bases and J 5 bases, with 8 bases left between them. MiXCR, run by TCRdb on the 5' RACE reads, gives a single entry per CDR3 protein. The data show hundreds of thousands of distinct CDR3 sequences, approximately 14% seen once. This clonotype was obtained from a man aged 18-30 years who had mild COVID-19 (a few samples of this study predate the infection). Cell type and time point are not known. This rearrangement joins TRBV20-1 to TRBJ2-1; unclear D gene. The source material was PBMCs or a T cell subset sorted from them (not recorded which). CDR3 in DNA: TGCAGTGCTAGAGATCCAAGGCACAATGAGCAGTTCTTC. Its protein is CSARDPRHNEQFF.